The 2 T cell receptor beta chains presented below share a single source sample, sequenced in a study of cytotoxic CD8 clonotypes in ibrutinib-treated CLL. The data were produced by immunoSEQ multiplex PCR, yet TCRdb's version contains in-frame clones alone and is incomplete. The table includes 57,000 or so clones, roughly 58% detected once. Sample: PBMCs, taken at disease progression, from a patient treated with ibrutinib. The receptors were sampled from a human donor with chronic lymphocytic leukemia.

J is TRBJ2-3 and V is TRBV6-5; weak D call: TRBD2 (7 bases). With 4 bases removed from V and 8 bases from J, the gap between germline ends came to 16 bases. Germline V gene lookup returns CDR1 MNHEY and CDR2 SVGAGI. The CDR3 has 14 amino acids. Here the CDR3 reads CASSSNSRGGTQYF. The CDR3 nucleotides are TGTGCCAGCAGTTCGAATTCTAGGGGGGGTACGCAGTATTTT.

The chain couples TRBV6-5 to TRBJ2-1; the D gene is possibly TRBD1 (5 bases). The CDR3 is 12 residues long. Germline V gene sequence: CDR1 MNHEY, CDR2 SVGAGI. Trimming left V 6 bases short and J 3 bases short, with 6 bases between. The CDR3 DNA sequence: TGTGCCAGCAGAAGGGGCTACAATGAGCAGTTCTTC. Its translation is CASRRGYNEQFF.